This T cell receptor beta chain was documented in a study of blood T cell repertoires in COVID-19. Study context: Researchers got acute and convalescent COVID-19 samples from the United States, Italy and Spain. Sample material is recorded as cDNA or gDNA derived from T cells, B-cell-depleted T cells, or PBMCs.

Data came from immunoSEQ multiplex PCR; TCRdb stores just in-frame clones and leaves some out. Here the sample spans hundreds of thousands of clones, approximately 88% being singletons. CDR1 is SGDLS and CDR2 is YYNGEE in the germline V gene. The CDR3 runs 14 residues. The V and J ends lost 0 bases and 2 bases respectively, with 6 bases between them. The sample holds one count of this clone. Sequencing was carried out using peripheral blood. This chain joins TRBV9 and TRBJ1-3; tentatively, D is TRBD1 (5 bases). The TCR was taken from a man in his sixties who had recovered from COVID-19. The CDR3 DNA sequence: TGTGCCAGCAGCGTAGCAGGGACTGGAAACACCATATATTTT. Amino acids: CASSVAGTGNTIYF.